A single sample is the source of the 18 T cell receptor beta chains below, sequenced in a study of blood T cell repertoires in COVID-19. The assay was immunoSEQ multiplex PCR, and TCRdb's table has in-frame clones only and misses some. The data show roughly 340,000 clones, roughly 90% seen once. The sequencing input was peripheral blood. The receptors here all came from a woman aged 25 to 39 with COVID-19, enrolled during active disease.

This clone has a single count. Other DNA sequences in this sample translate to the same CDR3. This chain's CDR3 is CASSYPGGYGYTF. The CDR3, as DNA: TGTGCCAGCAGTTACCCTGGAGGCTATGGCTACACCTTC. The rearrangement links TRBV6-5 to TRBJ1-2; D call uncertain. V was cut by 2 bases and J by 4 bases, with 8 bases left in between. The CDR3 runs to 13 residues. Looked up from germline, CDR1 is MNHEY and CDR2 is SVGAGI.

The rearrangement uses TRBV7-9 and TRBJ1-4, with D perhaps TRBD1 (5 bases). Germline values: CDR1 SEHNR, CDR2 FQNEAQ (reference sequence). This CDR3 contains 15 residues. Trimming pared 5 bases from V and 5 bases from J, leaving 15 bases between. CDR3 DNA: TGTGCCAGCAGCCCTCGGGGAGGGGAAAATGAAAAACTGTTTTTT. Protein sequence: CASSPRGGENEKLFF.

For the CDR3, the DNA is TGTGCCAGTAGTATGGGACAGGGTAGGCGGAAGCTGTTTTTT. Its translation is CASSMGQGRRKLFF. The V and J genes are TRBV19 and TRBJ2-2, with 9 bases that match TRBD1. CDR3 size: 14 residues. Losses at the gene ends were 3 bases for V and 12 bases for J; bases not matched to a gene: 8. CDR1 and CDR2 from the germline V gene are LNHDA and SQIVND (reference sequence).

The rearrangement joins TRBV30 to TRBJ1-1; D is uncertain. Per the germline V gene, CDR1 is GTSNPN and CDR2 is SVGIG (reference sequence). CDR3 length: 13 amino acids. The V and J ends lost 0 bases and 1 base respectively, with 6 bases between them. The CDR3 spells CAWSVLRNTEAFF. The DNA for the CDR3 is TGTGCCTGGAGTGTCCTAAGGAACACTGAAGCTTTCTTT.

The chain has TRBV18 and TRBJ1-2; 8 nucleotides line up with TRBD1. Per germline, CDR1 KGHSH and CDR2 LQKENI. The CDR3 is 13 residues long. V was pared by 5 bases and J by 7 bases, with 6 bases of the junction left unmatched. CDR3 residues: CASSAGQGAGYTF. The CDR3 DNA reads as TGTGCCAGCTCAGCGGGGCAGGGGGCTGGCTACACCTTC.

The chain has TRBV18 and TRBJ1-1; 8 nucleotides line up with TRBD1. CDR3 length equals 14 residues. CDR1 KGHSH and CDR2 LQKENI come from the germline V gene. V lost 3 bases to trimming and J lost 5 bases; unmatched junction nucleotides: 5. This chain's CDR3 is CASSPGTGRTEAFF. Written as DNA, the CDR3 is TGTGCCAGCTCACCTGGGACAGGTCGGACTGAAGCTTTCTTT.

The rearrangement joins TRBV4-1 to TRBJ2-2; 7 bases line up with TRBD2. CDR3 length: 16 amino acids. Germline CDR1 MGHRA, CDR2 YSYEKL. V shed 1 base and J 0 bases; nucleotides not matched to a gene: 2. The CDR3 loop is CASSQVLAPNTGELFF. In nucleotides, the CDR3 is TGCGCCAGCAGCCAAGTACTAGCGCCGAACACCGGGGAGCTGTTTTTT.

This chain joins TRBV7-9 and TRBJ2-1, with D maybe TRBD1 (7 bases). This CDR3 has 14 amino acids. V lost 7 bases, J lost 2 bases, and 12 bases lay in between. From germline, CDR1 is SEHNR and CDR2 FQNEAQ (reference sequence). The CDR3 DNA reads TGTGCCAGCAAGGAGGGACAGACCTACAATGAGCAGTTCTTC. Translated, it gives CASKEGQTYNEQFF.

The chain combines TRBV12-3 or TRBV12-4 with TRBJ1-4; no clear D gene. The V end lost 2 bases, the J end lost 8 bases, and 9 bases lay between the germline ends. This CDR3 region has 13 residues. The CDR3 sequence is CASSLKEVEKLFF. CDR3 in DNA: TGTGCCAGCAGTTTAAAGGAGGTAGAAAAACTGTTTTTT.

This clone was observed once. J is TRBJ1-2 and V is TRBV6-4; D is unresolved. The V end was cut by 2 bases, the J end by 1 base, with 8 bases between. This CDR3 has 14 amino acids. CDR1 and CDR2 from the germline V gene are MRHNA and SNTAGT. The CDR3 region is CASSDEGFNYGYTF. CDR3 DNA sequence: TGTGCCAGCAGTGACGAGGGTTTTAACTATGGCTACACCTTC.

The chain's CDR3 is CASSYRGYGTEAFF. CDR3 nucleotides: TGTGCCAGCAGTTACAGGGGTTACGGCACTGAAGCTTTCTTT. The chain uses TRBV6-2 or TRBV6-3 and TRBJ1-1; maybe TRBD1 (5 bases). The CDR3 has 14 amino acids. V was trimmed by 2 bases and J by 4 bases, leaving 11 bases between them. Germline assignment: CDR1 MNHEY and CDR2 SVGEGT.

V and J are TRBV7-9 and TRBJ1-2; the D is unclear. The CDR3 sequence is 14 residues long. V lost 2 bases and J lost 5, with 12 bases in between. Germline loops: CDR1 SEHNR, CDR2 FQNEAQ (reference sequence). CDR3 residues: CASSLLANEYGYTF. For the CDR3, the DNA is TGTGCCAGCAGCTTATTAGCAAATGAGTATGGCTACACCTTC.

The V call is TRBV7-2, the J call TRBJ2-1; perhaps TRBD1 as D (5 bases). V was clipped by 5 bases and J by 8 bases, with 22 bases between them. Germline assignment: CDR1 SGHTA and CDR2 FQGNSA. The CDR3 extends over 16 amino acids. The CDR3 sequence: CASSPTRHVGADEQFF. The DNA for the CDR3 is TGTGCCAGCAGCCCAACCCGACACGTTGGGGCCGATGAGCAGTTCTTC.

The chain links TRBV28 to TRBJ1-2; maybe TRBD1 (5 bases). CDR1 is MDHEN and CDR2 is SYDVKM in the germline V gene. V lost 7 bases, J lost 0 bases, and 15 bases lay in between. The CDR3 loop spans 15 amino acids. The CDR3 is CASKVDSHANYGYTF. The CDR3 DNA reads as TGTGCCAGCAAGGTCGACAGCCACGCTAACTATGGCTACACCTTC.

This chain uses TRBV5-1 with TRBJ1-2, with D perhaps TRBD1 (6 bases). The CDR3 sequence is 14 residues long. In germline, CDR1 is SGHRS, CDR2 YFSETQ. The V end was cut by 2 bases, the J end by 2 bases, with 10 bases between. The CDR3 coding sequence is TGCGCCAGCAGCTTCCGGGGGGCAAACTATGGCTACACCTTC. Protein: CASSFRGANYGYTF.

The V and J genes are TRBV5-1 and TRBJ1-2, with 9 bases aligning to TRBD1. With V trimmed by 5 bases and J by 6 bases, 11 bases remained unmatched. From germline, CDR1 is SGHRS and CDR2 YFSETQ. This CDR3 has 15 residues. CDR3 residues: CASRPGTGLMDGYTF. CDR3 DNA sequence: TGCGCCAGCAGGCCCGGGACAGGGCTTATGGATGGCTACACCTTC.

This chain uses TRBV6-2 or TRBV6-3 with TRBJ2-7; no clear D gene. The CDR3 consists of 15 residues. The germline V and J ends were trimmed by 6 bases and 3 bases, with 18 bases remaining between them. Germline CDR1 reads MNHEY; CDR2 reads SVGEGT. CDR3 DNA sequence: TGTGCCAGCAGCGAGGCCGACCCTGGATTCTACGAGCAGTACTTC. This gives the protein CASSEADPGFYEQYF.

The chain has TRBV9 and TRBJ2-2; TRBD1 agrees at 9 bases. The CDR3 is 17 residues long. CDR1 and CDR2 (germline): SGDLS, YYNGEE. The trim removed 0 bases at V and 2 bases at J, leaving 5 bases unmatched. CDR3 DNA: TGTGCCAGCAGCGTAGGGGGACAGGGATTTAACACCGGGGAGCTGTTTTTT. This codes for CASSVGGQGFNTGELFF. Variable domain in full (rest from reference TRBV9 and TRBJ2-2): DSGVTQTPKHLITATGQRVTLRCSPRSGDLSVYWYQQSLDQGLQFLIQYYNGEERAKGNILERFSAQQFPDLHSELNLSSLELGDSALYFCASSVGGQGFNTGELFFGEGSRLTVL.